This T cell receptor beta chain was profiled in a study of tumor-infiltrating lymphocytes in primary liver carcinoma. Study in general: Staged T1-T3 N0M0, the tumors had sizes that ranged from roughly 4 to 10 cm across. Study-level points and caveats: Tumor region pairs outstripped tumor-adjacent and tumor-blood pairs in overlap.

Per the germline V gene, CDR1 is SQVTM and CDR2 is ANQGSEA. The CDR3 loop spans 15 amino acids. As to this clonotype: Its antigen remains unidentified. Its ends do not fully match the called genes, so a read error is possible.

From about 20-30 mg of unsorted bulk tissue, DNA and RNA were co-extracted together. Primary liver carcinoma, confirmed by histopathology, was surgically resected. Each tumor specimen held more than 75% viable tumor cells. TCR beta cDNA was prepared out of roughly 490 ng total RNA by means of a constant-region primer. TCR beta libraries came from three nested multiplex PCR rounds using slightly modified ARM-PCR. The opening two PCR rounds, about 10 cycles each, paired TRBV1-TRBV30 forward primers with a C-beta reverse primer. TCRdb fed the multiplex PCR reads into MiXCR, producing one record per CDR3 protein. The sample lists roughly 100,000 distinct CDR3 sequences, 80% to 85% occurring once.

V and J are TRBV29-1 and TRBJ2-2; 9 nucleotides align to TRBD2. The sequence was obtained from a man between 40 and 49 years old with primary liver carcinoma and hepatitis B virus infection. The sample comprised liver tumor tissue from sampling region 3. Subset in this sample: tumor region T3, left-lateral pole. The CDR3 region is CSVRTSAANTRELFF. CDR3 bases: TGCAGCGTTAGGACTAGCGCAGCGAACACCAGGGAGCTGTTTTTT.